The 26 T cell receptor beta chains below all came from one sample that was sequenced in a study of blood T cells in healthy people across ages. With a J-beta primer mix and a sample-barcoded 5' primer, a second PCR ran 7 to 11 cycles. TCRdb re-called the 5' RACE reads with MiXCR, one entry per CDR3 protein. The table lists around 790,000 distinct CDR3 sequences, around 43% of them singletons, with around 21% in the top ten. Sequenced material: blood. The origin of the receptors is a man in his 60s in good health.

The CDR3 is CSASVALNTEAFF. Here the CDR3 DNA reads TGCAGTGCTAGTGTCGCCCTGAACACTGAAGCTTTCTTT. This chain connects TRBV20-1 to TRBJ1-1; D is unresolved. Looked up from germline, CDR1 is DFQATT and CDR2 is SNEGSKA (reference sequence). Between the trimmed V and J ends, which lost 3 bases and 0 bases, there was a span of 8 bases. This CDR3 spans 13 amino acids.

CDR3 sequence (DNA): TGTGCCAGCAGTTACTCGGGAAACGGGCCTTATGGCTACACCTTC. This translates into CASSYSGNGPYGYTF. The J gene is TRBJ1-2, the V gene TRBV6-2 or TRBV6-3; D gene ambiguous. The V gene lost 0 bases and the J gene lost 5 bases, with 13 bases spanning the gap. Germline assignment: CDR1 MNHEY and CDR2 SVGEGT. The CDR3 is made up of 15 amino acids.

This clonotype occurred once. The gene calls are TRBV7-8 and TRBJ1-2, with D perhaps TRBD1 (6 bases). This CDR3 region has 15 residues. V lost 10 bases and J 0 bases, leaving 18 bases between the germline ends. Germline lookup yields CDR1 SGHVS and CDR2 FQNEAQ. CDR3 amino acids: CATVGGALTNYGYTF. CDR3 nucleotides: TGTGCCACAGTAGGGGGTGCGCTGACTAACTATGGCTACACCTTC.

About this clonotype: A much bigger clone sits one base away, suggesting this may be a read error. The chain couples TRBV13 to TRBJ2-1; 8 bases line up with TRBD1. CDR3 length: 14 amino acids. Germline V gene lookup returns CDR1 PRHDT and CDR2 FYEKMQ (reference sequence). J lost 10 bases, V lost 5 bases, and 10 bases had no gene match. In nucleotides, the CDR3 is TGTGCCAGCAGCCTCGGGACAGGACCAAGGGAGCAGTTCTTC. It codes for CASSLGTGPREQFF.

This clonotype was observed a handful of times. Germline is not matched at one junction end, which may reflect a read error. The rearrangement uses TRBV20-1 and TRBJ2-1; D may correspond to TRBD1 or TRBD2 (7 bases each). CDR1 DFQATT and CDR2 SNEGSKA come from the germline V gene (reference sequence). This CDR3 spans 11 amino acids. The CDR3 region has the DNA TGCAGTGCTAGCAACAGGGGAGGGCAGTTCTTT. Translation: CSASNRGGQFF.

This clonotype was counted many times. Given a much more abundant clone one base away, this may be a read error. The chain has TRBV20-1 and TRBJ2-6; the D gene is possibly TRBD1 (5 bases). The CDR3 sequence is 14 residues long. Trimming left V 3 bases short and J 0 bases short, with 6 bases between. CDR1 is DFQATT, CDR2 SNEGSKA, per germline (reference sequence). The CDR3, as DNA: TGCAGTGCTAGCCAGGGCTCTGGGGCCAACGTCCTGACTTTC. Encoded protein: CSASQGSGANVLTF.

This clonotype occurred a few times. This sequence joins TRBV20-1 and TRBJ1-5, with D tentatively TRBD1 (6 bases). The germline V gene encodes CDR1 DFQATT and CDR2 SNEGSKA (reference sequence). There are 14 residues in the CDR3. The V and J ends lost 3 bases and 7 bases respectively, with 16 bases between them. DNA for the CDR3: TGCAGTGCTAGTGTGGGGGCACCCAACCAGCCCCAGCATTTT. The encoded protein is CSASVGAPNQPQHF.

This clonotype was detected a few times. The chain carries TRBV7-2 and TRBJ2-7; D unclear. The germline V gene has CDR1 SGHTA and CDR2 FQGNSA. V was trimmed by 5 bases and J by 2 bases, leaving 19 bases between them. This CDR3 is built from 16 residues. This chain's CDR3 is CASSKMKESSAYEQYF. CDR3 nucleotide sequence: TGTGCCAGCAGCAAGATGAAGGAATCTTCGGCCTACGAGCAGTACTTC.

This clonotype has more than one count but fewer than ten. Here the CDR3 DNA reads TGCAGTGCTAGAGATTCAGAGCAGGTCCAAGAGACCCAGTACTTC. This sequence encodes CSARDSEQVQETQYF. The chain joins TRBV20-1 to TRBJ2-5; D is ambiguous. The germline gives CDR1 DFQATT, CDR2 SNEGSKA (reference sequence). Trimming left V 0 bases short and J 1 base short, with 12 bases between. The CDR3 extends over 15 amino acids.

The chain recombines TRBV12-3 or TRBV12-4 with TRBJ2-4; 7 positions match TRBD2. V dropped 6 bases and J dropped 9; count of bases not matched to a gene: 5. The CDR3 contains 12 residues. The CDR3 loop is CASSFTGGIQYF. The CDR3 coding sequence is TGTGCCAGCAGCTTTACGGGGGGCATTCAGTACTTC.

The V gene is TRBV5-1, the J gene TRBJ2-3, with 7 bases matching TRBD1. The CDR3 has 16 amino acids. J was trimmed by 2 bases and V by 1 base; bases with no gene match: 7. CDR1 and CDR2 from the germline V gene are SGHRS and YFSETQ. The CDR3 loop reads CASSLNPGQNTDTQYF. The CDR3 nucleotides are TGCGCCAGCAGCTTGAATCCGGGACAGAACACAGATACGCAGTATTTT.

The V and J genes are TRBV7-8 and TRBJ2-3, with 12 bases fitting TRBD2. V lost 5 bases and J lost 4; bases outside the gene matches: 4. The CDR3 spans 15 residues. Per germline, CDR1 SGHVS and CDR2 FQNEAQ. DNA of the CDR3: TGTGCCAGCAGCCCTAGCGGGGGGGGGGCAGATACGCAGTATTTT. Translation: CASSPSGGGADTQYF.

The chain recombines TRBV6-2 or TRBV6-3 with TRBJ1-5; a weak D match, TRBD1 (6 bases). Trimming removed 6 bases from V and 4 bases from J, with 16 bases in between. CDR1 and CDR2 from the germline V gene are MNHEY and SVGEGT. The CDR3 is 15 amino acids. The CDR3 DNA is TGTGCCAGCAGCCTAACAGGGAGGGCAAATCAGCCCCAGCATTTT. Protein: CASSLTGRANQPQHF.

This clonotype was found a few times. CDR3 protein: CASGLGGFAYEQYF. The CDR3 coding sequence is TGTGCTAGTGGTTTGGGAGGTTTTGCCTACGAGCAGTACTTC. The chain uses TRBV12-5 and TRBJ2-7; D ambiguous. The CDR3 totals 14 residues. V was shortened by 1 base and J by 2 bases, with 9 bases between the two germline ends. Germline CDR1 and CDR2: LGHNT and FRNRAP.

This clonotype came up a few times. The chain links TRBV7-9 to TRBJ2-3; a possible D gene is TRBD2 (5 bases). The germline CDR1 and CDR2 sequences are SEHNR and FQNEAQ (reference sequence). V was clipped by 1 base and J by 3 bases, with 11 bases between them. This CDR3 comprises 15 residues. The CDR3 bases are TGTGCCAGCAGCTTAGTCCGGAGGAATACAGATACGCAGTATTTT. Its protein is CASSLVRRNTDTQYF.

The chain is built from TRBV5-1 and TRBJ1-2; 8 bases align to TRBD1. V lost 0 bases to trimming and J lost 3 bases; unmatched junction nucleotides: 4. Germline lookup yields CDR1 SGHRS and CDR2 YFSETQ. The length of the CDR3 is 15 residues. CDR3 bases: TGCGCCAGCAGCTTGGGACAGGGGAGGTACTATGGCTACACCTTC. Encoded protein: CASSLGQGRYYGYTF.

This clonotype was observed a few times. The gene calls are TRBV25-1 and TRBJ2-1, with a possible D match to TRBD1 (5 bases). The germline V and J ends were trimmed by 1 base and 2 bases, with 12 bases remaining between them. Germline CDR1 reads MGHDK; CDR2 reads SYGVNS. There are 16 residues in the CDR3. CDR3 coding DNA: TGTGCCAGCAGTGAATTAGGGGCTTCTACCTACAATGAGCAGTTCTTC. Translation gives CASSELGASTYNEQFF.

Comments on this clonotype: At one end, the junction sequence differs from germline, possibly due to a read error. This rearrangement joins TRBV12-3 or TRBV12-4 to TRBJ1-1; no firm D call. The CDR3 covers 13 residues. CDR3 in DNA: TGTACCAGCAGGATTCCCGGACGGAGTGAAGCTTTCTTT. It encodes CTSRIPGRSEAFF.

This chain links TRBV11-2 with TRBJ2-7, with D possibly being TRBD1 (6 bases). CDR3 length equals 14 residues. Germline V gene lookup returns CDR1 SGHAT and CDR2 FQNNGV. The V and J ends lost 3 bases and 2 bases respectively, with 11 bases between them. DNA of the CDR3: TGTGCCAGCAGCTTGAGAAGGACAGCCTACGAGCAGTACTTC. Its translation: CASSLRRTAYEQYF.

The chain couples TRBV15 to TRBJ1-2, with TRBD1 matching 8 bases. Looked up from germline, CDR1 is LNHNV and CDR2 is YYDKDF (reference sequence). The CDR3 runs 16 residues. Unmatched junction bases numbered 9, after V lost 2 bases and J lost 4 bases. CDR3 sequence (DNA): TGTGCCACCAGCAGACCATCCGGGACAGGCGTCTATGGCTACACCTTC. This codes for CATSRPSGTGVYGYTF.

The V gene is TRBV14, the J gene TRBJ2-3; 8 bases are a match to TRBD2. The ends lost 0 bases at V and 5 bases at J; junction bases unmatched: 4. Germline V gene lookup returns CDR1 SGHDN and CDR2 FVKESK. The CDR3 consists of 15 residues. CDR3 sequence reads: CASSQEVLAGDTQYF. DNA for the CDR3: TGTGCCAGCAGCCAAGAAGTGCTAGCGGGAGATACGCAGTATTTT.

The chain has TRBV7-2 and TRBJ2-7, with D possibly TRBD1 on 6 matching bases. Germline V CDR1 and CDR2: SGHTA, FQGNSA. Deletions cut 1 base from V and 3 bases from J, with 16 bases between. The CDR3 extends over 16 amino acids. CDR3 protein: CASSLGFGGAGYEQYF. The CDR3 coding sequence is TGTGCCAGCAGCTTAGGGTTTGGGGGCGCCGGCTACGAGCAGTACTTC.

The V and J genes are TRBV27 and TRBJ2-5; tentatively, D is TRBD2 (5 bases). V was pared by 7 bases and J by 7 bases, with 7 bases between. The CDR3 has 10 residues. Germline CDR1 and CDR2: MNHEY and SMNVEV (reference sequence). CDR3 residues: CASTGGTQYF. CDR3 bases: TGTGCCAGCACTGGAGGGACCCAGTACTTC.

The V call is TRBV6-1, the J call TRBJ2-7; the match to TRBD2 covers 11 bases. The germline gives CDR1 MNHNS, CDR2 SASEGT. Trimming removed 5 bases from V and 3 bases from J; junction bases left unmatched: 6. The CDR3 totals 15 residues. CDR3 sequence reads: CASSIGTSGLYEQYF. The CDR3 nucleotides read TGTGCCAGCAGTATAGGGACTAGCGGCCTCTACGAGCAGTACTTC.

This clonotype was seen more than once but under ten times. Written as DNA, the CDR3 is TGCGCCAGCAGCCTATCCGCGACTAGCGGATACAATGAGCAGTTCTTC. It is translated as CASSLSATSGYNEQFF. The J gene is TRBJ2-1, the V gene TRBV4-3; 9 nucleotides agree with TRBD2. Looked up from germline, CDR1 is LGHNA and CDR2 is YSLEER. There are 16 residues in the CDR3. V was pared by 4 bases and J by 4 bases, with 8 bases of the junction left unmatched.

The chain employs TRBV5-6 and TRBJ1-1; 8 nucleotides line up with TRBD1. CDR3 length equals 16 residues. In germline, CDR1 is SGHDT, CDR2 YYEEEE. After removal of 0 bases from V and 0 bases from J, the junction contained 4 bases not matched to a gene. The CDR3 spells CASSLGRGLMNTEAFF. CDR3 DNA: TGTGCCAGCAGCTTGGGCAGGGGGCTCATGAACACTGAAGCTTTCTTT.